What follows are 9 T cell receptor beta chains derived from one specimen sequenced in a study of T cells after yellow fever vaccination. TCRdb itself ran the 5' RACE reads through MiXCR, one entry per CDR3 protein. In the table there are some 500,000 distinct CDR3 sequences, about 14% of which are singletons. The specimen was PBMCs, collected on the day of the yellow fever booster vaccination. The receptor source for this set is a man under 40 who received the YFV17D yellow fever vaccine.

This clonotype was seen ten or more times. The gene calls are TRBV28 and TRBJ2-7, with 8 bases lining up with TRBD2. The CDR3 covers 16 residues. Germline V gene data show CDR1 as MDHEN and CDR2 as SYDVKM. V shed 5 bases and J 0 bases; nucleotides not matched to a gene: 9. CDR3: CASSPDGLAGSYEQYF. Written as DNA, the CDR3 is TGTGCCAGCAGTCCTGATGGGCTAGCGGGCTCCTACGAGCAGTACTTC.

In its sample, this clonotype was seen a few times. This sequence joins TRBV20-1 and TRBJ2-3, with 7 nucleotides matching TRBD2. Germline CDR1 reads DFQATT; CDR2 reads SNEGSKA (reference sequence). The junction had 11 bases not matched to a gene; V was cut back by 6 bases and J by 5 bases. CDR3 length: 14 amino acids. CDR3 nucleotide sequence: TGCAGTGCCGTCAGGCGGGAGATAGAAGATACGCAGTATTTT. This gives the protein CSAVRREIEDTQYF.

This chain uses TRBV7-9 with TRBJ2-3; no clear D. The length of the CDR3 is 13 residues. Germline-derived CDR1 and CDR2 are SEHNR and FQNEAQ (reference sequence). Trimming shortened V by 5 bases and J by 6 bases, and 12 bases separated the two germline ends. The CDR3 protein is CASSQGSMDTQYF. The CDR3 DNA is TGTGCCAGCAGCCAAGGTTCTATGGATACGCAGTATTTT.

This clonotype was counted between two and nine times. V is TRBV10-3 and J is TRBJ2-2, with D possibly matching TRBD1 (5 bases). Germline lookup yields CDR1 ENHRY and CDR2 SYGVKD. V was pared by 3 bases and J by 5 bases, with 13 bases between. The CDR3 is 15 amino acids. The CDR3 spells CAISDGAGRTGELFF. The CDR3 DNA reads TGTGCCATCAGTGATGGCGCAGGGCGGACCGGGGAGCTGTTTTTT.

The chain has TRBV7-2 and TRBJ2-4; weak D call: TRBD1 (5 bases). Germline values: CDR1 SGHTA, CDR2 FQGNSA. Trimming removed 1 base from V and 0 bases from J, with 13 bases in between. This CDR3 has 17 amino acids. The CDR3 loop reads CASSLVVTELAKNIQYF. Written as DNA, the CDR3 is TGTGCCAGCAGCTTAGTGGTGACAGAGCTAGCCAAAAACATTCAGTACTTC.

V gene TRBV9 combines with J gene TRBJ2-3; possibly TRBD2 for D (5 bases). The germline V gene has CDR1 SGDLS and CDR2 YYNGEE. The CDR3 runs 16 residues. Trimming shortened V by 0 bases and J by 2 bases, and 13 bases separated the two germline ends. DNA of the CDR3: TGTGCCAGCAGCGTAGGGTGGAGCGGCCTCACAGATACGCAGTATTTT. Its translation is CASSVGWSGLTDTQYF.

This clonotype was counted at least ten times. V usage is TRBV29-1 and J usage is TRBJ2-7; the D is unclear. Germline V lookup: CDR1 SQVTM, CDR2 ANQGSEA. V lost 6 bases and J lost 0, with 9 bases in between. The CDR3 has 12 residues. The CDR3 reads CSVRTDSYEQYF. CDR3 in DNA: TGCAGCGTACGGACGGACTCCTACGAGCAGTACTTC.

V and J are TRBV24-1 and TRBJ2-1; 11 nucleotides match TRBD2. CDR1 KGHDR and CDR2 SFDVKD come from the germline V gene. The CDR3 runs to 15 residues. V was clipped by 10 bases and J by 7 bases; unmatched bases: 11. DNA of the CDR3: TGTGCCACGTTTACTAGCGGGAGAACTAGTAATGAGCAGTTCTTC. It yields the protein CATFTSGRTSNEQFF.

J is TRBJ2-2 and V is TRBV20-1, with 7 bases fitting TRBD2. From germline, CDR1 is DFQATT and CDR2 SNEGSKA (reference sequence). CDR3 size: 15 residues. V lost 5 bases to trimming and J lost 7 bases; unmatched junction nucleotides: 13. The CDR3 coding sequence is TGCAGTGCTGGAGTGGGGGGGTCCACCGGCGGGGAGCTGTTTTTT. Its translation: CSAGVGGSTGGELFF.